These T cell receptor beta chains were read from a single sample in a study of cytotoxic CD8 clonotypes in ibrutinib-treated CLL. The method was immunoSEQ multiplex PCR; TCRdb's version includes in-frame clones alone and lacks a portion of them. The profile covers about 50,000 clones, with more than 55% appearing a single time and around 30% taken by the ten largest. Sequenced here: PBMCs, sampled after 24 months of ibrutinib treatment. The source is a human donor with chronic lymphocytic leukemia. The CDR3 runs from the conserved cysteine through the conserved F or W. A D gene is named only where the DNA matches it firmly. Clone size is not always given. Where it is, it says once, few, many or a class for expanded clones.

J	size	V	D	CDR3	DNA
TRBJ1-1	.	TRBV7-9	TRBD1	CASSFDRGDTEAFF	TGTGCCAGCAGCTTCGACAGGGGGGACACTGAAGCTTTCTTT
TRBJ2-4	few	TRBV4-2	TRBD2	CASSQDLSTSGGRNIQYF	TGTGCCAGCAGCCAAGATTTGTCGACTAGCGGGGGCAGAAACATTCAGTACTTC
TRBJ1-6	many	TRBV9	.	CASSVSVPLHF	TGTGCCAGCAGCGTATCTGTCCCCCTCCACTTT
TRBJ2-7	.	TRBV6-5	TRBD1	CASSYPDRPYEQYF	TGTGCCAGCAGTTACCCGGACAGGCCCTACGAGCAGTACTTC
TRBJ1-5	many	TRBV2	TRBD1	CASSGGTVNQPQHF	TGTGCCAGCAGTGGGGGGACAGTCAATCAGCCCCAGCATTTT
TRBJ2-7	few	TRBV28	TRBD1	CASSLPDRGREQYF	TGTGCCAGCAGTTTGCCGGATAGGGGGCGTGAGCAGTACTTC
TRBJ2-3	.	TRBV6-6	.	CASSYQDSRTDTQYF	TGTGCCAGCAGTTACCAGGACAGCCGCACAGATACGCAGTATTTT
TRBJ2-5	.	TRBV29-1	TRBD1	CSVNRGETQYF	TGCAGCGTGAACAGGGGTGAGACCCAGTACTTC
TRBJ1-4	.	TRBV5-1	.	CASSLGQAGAEKLFF	TGCGCCAGCAGCTTGGGACAGGCCGGAGCTGAAAAACTGTTTTTT
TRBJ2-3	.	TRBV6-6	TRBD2	CAGAGANTDTQYF	TGTGCCGGGGCGGGAGCGAACACAGATACGCAGTATTTT
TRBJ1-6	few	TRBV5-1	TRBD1	CASSLRDRGGNSPLHF	TGCGCCAGCAGCCTAAGGGACAGGGGGGGAAATTCACCCCTCCACTTT
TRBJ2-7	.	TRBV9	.	CASSVTPQPHEQYF	TGTGCCAGCAGCGTAACACCCCAACCCCACGAGCAGTACTTC
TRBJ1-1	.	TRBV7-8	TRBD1	CASSLAFGQGVEAFF	TGTGCCAGCAGCTTAGCTTTTGGACAGGGTGTTGAAGCTTTCTTT
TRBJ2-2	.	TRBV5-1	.	CASSLAGNTGELFF	TGCGCCAGCAGCTTGGCCGGAAACACCGGGGAGCTGTTTTTT
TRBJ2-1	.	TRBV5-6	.	CASSYLVSSYNEQFF	TGTGCCAGCAGCTACCTAGTGAGCTCCTACAATGAGCAGTTCTTC
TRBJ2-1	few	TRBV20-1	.	CSAGDYNEQFF	TGCAGTGCTGGGGACTACAATGAGCAGTTCTTC
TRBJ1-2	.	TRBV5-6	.	CASSPTDNYGYTF	TGTGCCAGCAGCCCGACAGATAACTATGGCTACACCTTC
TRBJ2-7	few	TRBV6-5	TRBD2	CASSVLAGDSYEQYF	TGTGCCAGCAGCGTCCTAGCGGGGGACTCCTACGAGCAGTACTTC
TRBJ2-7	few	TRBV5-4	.	CASSFQGSEQYF	TGTGCCAGCAGCTTCCAGGGGAGCGAGCAGTACTTC
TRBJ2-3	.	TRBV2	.	CAGRDGVTDTQYF	TGTGCCGGCCGGGACGGGGTCACAGATACGCAGTATTTT
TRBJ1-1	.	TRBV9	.	CASSVAPSGQATEAFF	TGTGCCAGCAGCGTAGCCCCATCCGGACAAGCCACTGAAGCTTTCTTT
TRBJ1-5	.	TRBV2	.	CASNRRPGADPQHF	TGTGCCAGCAATCGGCGCCCCGGGGCTGACCCCCAGCATTTT
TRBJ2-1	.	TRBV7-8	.	CASSLYTYNEQFF	TGTGCCAGCAGCCTATATACGTACAATGAGCAGTTCTTC
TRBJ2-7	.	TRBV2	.	CASSEETVGEQYF	TGTGCCAGCAGTGAAGAGACAGTTGGCGAGCAGTACTTC
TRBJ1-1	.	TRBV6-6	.	CASRATDEAFF	TGTGCCAGCAGGGCGACGGATGAAGCTTTCTTT
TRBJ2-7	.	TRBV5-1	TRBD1	CASSWGQTYEQYF	TGCGCCAGCAGTTGGGGACAGACCTACGAGCAGTACTTC
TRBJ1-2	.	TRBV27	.	CASSPSSTSSGYTF	TGTGCCAGCAGTCCCAGTTCGACATCCTCTGGCTACACCTTC
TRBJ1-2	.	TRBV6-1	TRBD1	CASSELGTGPSGYGYTF	TGTGCCAGCAGTGAACTCGGGACAGGGCCCTCTGGGTATGGCTACACCTTC
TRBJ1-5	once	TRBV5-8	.	CASIPGFGQPQHF	TGTGCCAGCATACCGGGCTTCGGTCAGCCCCAGCATTTT
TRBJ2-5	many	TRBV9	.	CASSVAGETQYF	TGTGCCAGCAGCGTAGCGGGTGAGACCCAGTACTTC
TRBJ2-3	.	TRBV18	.	CASSPITGAGATDTQYF	TGTGCCAGCTCACCAATAACCGGCGCCGGCGCCACAGATACGCAGTATTTT
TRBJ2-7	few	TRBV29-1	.	CSVAPGPYEQYF	TGCAGCGTCGCTCCGGGGCCTTACGAGCAGTACTTC
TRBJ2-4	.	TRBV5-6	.	CASSLAGPGGNIQYF	TGTGCCAGCAGCTTGGCCGGGCCCGGGGGTAACATTCAGTACTTC
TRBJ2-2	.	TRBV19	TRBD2	CATSGAPNTGELFF	TGTGCCACTAGCGGGGCCCCGAACACCGGGGAGCTGTTTTTT
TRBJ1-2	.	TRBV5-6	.	CASSLGVSVGYGYTF	TGTGCCAGCAGCTTGGGAGTATCGGTTGGCTATGGCTACACCTTC
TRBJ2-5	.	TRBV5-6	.	CASSLGYQETQYF	TGTGCCAGCAGCTTGGGCTATCAAGAGACCCAGTACTTC
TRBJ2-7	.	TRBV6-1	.	CASSDPGRSPFGEQYF	TGTGCCAGCAGTGATCCAGGACGGAGCCCTTTCGGTGAGCAGTACTTC
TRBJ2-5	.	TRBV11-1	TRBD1	CASSSDRDETQYF	TGTGCCAGCAGCTCGGACAGGGATGAGACCCAGTACTTC
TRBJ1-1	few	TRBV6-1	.	CASRFDSMNTEAFF	TGTGCCAGCAGGTTCGACAGCATGAACACTGAAGCTTTCTTT
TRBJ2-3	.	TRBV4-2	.	CASSQEAAPRTDTQYF	TGTGCCAGCAGCCAAGAGGCAGCGCCTAGGACAGATACGCAGTATTTT